This T cell receptor beta chain came from a study of shared clonotypes between healthy human individuals. Across the whole study: Ranging from 18 to 49 in age, donors were two women and a few men. The plates for each donor numbered three CD4 naive, three CD4 memory, two CD8 naive and one CD8 memory. The study's findings and limits: Blood was the only sampled material, and tissue repertoires likely differ. Non-shared clonotypes had lower generation probabilities than those shared by all four donors.

The junction had 14 bases not matched to a gene; V was cut back by 4 bases and J by 8 bases. This CDR3 contains 17 residues. Looked up from germline, CDR1 is LNHDA and CDR2 is SQIVND (reference sequence). Here immunoSEQ multiplex PCR was the method, and the copy in TCRdb shows in-frame clones only, minus some. The sample has 2 million to 3 million clones, approximately 94% seen once. Regarding this clone: Its cognate antigen is unknown.

Sequenced material: naive CD4+ T cells from PBMCs. Subset noted: CD45RA+ positively selected. This clonotype was sampled from a man aged 18 to 30 in good health. Some clones in this sample may be carry-over from other donors' samples. This rearrangement joins TRBV19 to TRBJ2-1; TRBD2 agrees at 10 bases. The CDR3: CASSTDLAGGLVDEQFF. CDR3 DNA: TGTGCCAGTAGTACAGACTTAGCGGGAGGCCTAGTGGATGAGCAGTTCTTC.